This TCR beta chain was captured in a study of T cells after yellow fever vaccination. This clonotype was observed a handful of times. TCRdb re-derived calls from the 5' RACE reads in MiXCR, one entry per CDR3 protein. The sample lists some 560,000 distinct CDR3 sequences; roughly a sixth were seen once. Material: PBMCs, obtained 4 to 6 days after the first yellow fever vaccination. The clonotype originates from a man younger than 35 who received the YFV17D yellow fever vaccine.

The DNA of the CDR3 is TGTGCCAGCAGCTCTAAGACAGGAGATGAGCAGTACTTC. Translating gives CASSSKTGDEQYF. This rearrangement joins TRBV7-8 to TRBJ2-7, with TRBD1 as a possible D gene (6 bases). Germline V gives CDR1 SGHVS, CDR2 FQNEAQ. V was pared by 4 bases and J by 7 bases, with 14 bases between. The CDR3 has 13 residues.